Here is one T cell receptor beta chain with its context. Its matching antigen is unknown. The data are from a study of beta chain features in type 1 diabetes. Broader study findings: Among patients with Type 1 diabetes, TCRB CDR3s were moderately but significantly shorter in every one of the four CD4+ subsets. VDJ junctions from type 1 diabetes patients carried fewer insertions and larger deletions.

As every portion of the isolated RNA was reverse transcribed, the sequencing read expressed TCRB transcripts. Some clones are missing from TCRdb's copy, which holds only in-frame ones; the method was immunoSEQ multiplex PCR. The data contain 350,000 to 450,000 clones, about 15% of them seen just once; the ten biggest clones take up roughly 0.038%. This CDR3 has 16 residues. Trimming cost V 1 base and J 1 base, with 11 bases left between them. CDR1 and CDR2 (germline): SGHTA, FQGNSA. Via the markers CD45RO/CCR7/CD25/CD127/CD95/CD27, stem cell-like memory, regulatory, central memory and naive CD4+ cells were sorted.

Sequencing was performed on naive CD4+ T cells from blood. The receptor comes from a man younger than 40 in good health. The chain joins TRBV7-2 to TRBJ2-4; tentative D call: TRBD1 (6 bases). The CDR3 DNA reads TGTGCCAGCAGCTTAGGGCTCGACAGGGCCAAAAACATTCAGTACTTC. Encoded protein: CASSLGLDRAKNIQYF.